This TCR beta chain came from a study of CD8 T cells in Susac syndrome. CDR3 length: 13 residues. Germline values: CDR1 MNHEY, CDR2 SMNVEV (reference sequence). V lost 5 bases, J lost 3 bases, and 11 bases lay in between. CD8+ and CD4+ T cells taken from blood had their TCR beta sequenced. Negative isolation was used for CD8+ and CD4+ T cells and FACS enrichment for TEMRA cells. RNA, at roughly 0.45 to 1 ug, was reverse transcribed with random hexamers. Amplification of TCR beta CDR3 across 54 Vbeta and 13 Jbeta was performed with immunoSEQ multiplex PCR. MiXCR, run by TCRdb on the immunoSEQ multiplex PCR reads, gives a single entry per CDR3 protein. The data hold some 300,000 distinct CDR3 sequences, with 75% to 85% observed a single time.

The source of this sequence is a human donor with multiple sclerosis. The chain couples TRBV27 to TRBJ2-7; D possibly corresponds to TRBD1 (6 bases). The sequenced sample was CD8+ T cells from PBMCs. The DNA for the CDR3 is TGTGCCAGCAGTAAGCGGACAGACTACGAGCAGTACTTC. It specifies CASSKRTDYEQYF.